Listed below are T cell receptor beta chains from one sample, sequenced in a study of cytomegalovirus exposure and HLA in healthy donors. TCRdb's table, derived via immunoSEQ multiplex PCR, lists solely in-frame clones and lacks some. The sample carries approximately 91,000 clones, approximately 86% recorded once. What was sequenced was PBMCs. Receptor source: a man aged 25 to 40 in good health and CMV-seropositive. Both conserved end residues are part of each CDR3. D genes are given only for firm matches. Part of the rows lack a size; the others show once, few, many or a class for expanded clones.

>TRBJ2-7|14|-|-|TRBV4-2
TGTGCCAGCAGCCAAGTCCGGGGTCCCTACGAGCAGTACTTC
CASSQVRGPYEQYF
>TRBJ2-7|18|-|-|TRBV6-4
TGTGCCACCCTCCACTCGGGGACTGTTACGGCAGAGACCTACGAGCAGTACTTC
CATLHSGTVTAETYEQYF
>TRBJ2-7|13|-|-|TRBV10-3
TGTGCCATCAGCTTTACAGGGACCTACGAGCAGTACTTC
CAISFTGTYEQYF
>TRBJ2-2|16|TRBD2|-|TRBV5-1
TGCGCCAGCAGCCCGCTGACTAGCGGGAACACCGGGGAGCTGTTTTTT
CASSPLTSGNTGELFF
>TRBJ1-4|16|TRBD1|few|TRBV28
TGTGCCAGCAGTTTCGAGAGGACAGGGCCTGTTGAAAAACTGTTTTTT
CASSFERTGPVEKLFF
>TRBJ1-1|15|TRBD1|-|TRBV5-1
TGCGCCAGCAGCCCGACAGGGACGGCGAGCACTGAAGCTTTCTTT
CASSPTGTASTEAFF
>TRBJ2-7|13|-|-|TRBV6-5
TGTGCCAGCAGGGCGACAGTTACCTACGAGCAGTACTTC
CASRATVTYEQYF
>TRBJ2-2|14|-|-|TRBV7-3
TGTGCCAGCAGCTTAAATCGGGGCACCGGGGAGCTGTTTTTT
CASSLNRGTGELFF
>TRBJ1-1|13|TRBD1|-|TRBV2
TGTGCCAGCAGACAGGGGTCGAACACTGAAGCTTTCTTT
CASRQGSNTEAFF
>TRBJ2-1|11|-|once|TRBV29-1
TGCAGCGTTGGTGGGGCAAATGAGCAGTTCTTC
CSVGGANEQFF
>TRBJ2-3|17|TRBD2|-|TRBV7-3
TGTGCCAGCAGCCCCGGGACTAGCGGGATATGGGCAGATACGCAGTATTTT
CASSPGTSGIWADTQYF
>TRBJ2-1|15|TRBD2|few|TRBV15
TGTGCCACCAGTTCGGCGGGAGCTGCCTACAATGAGCAGTTCTTC
CATSSAGAAYNEQFF
>TRBJ1-2|15|TRBD1|-|TRBV5-1
TGCGCCAGCAGAGTCCCGGGACAGGCTCCTAGCGGCTACACCTTC
CASRVPGQAPSGYTF
>TRBJ1-2|14|TRBD1|-|TRBV27
TGTGCCAGCAGCATGATACAGGGGGGCTATGGCTACACCTTC
CASSMIQGGYGYTF
>TRBJ2-1|15|TRBD2|-|TRBV10-3
TGTGCCATCAGTTTTGATGACCGGGGGGGCAATGAGCAGTTCTTC
CAISFDDRGGNEQFF
>TRBJ2-7|15|TRBD2|-|TRBV5-1
TGCGCCAGCAGCTTCGGGACTAGCGGGTCTTACGAGCAGTACTTC
CASSFGTSGSYEQYF
>TRBJ1-1|13|-|-|TRBV2
TGTGCCAGCAAGGAGGGGTCGAACACTGAAGCTTTCTTT
CASKEGSNTEAFF
>TRBJ2-1|13|-|-|TRBV11-2
TGTGCCAGCAGCTCGGGGACTGACAATGAGCAGTTCTTC
CASSSGTDNEQFF
>TRBJ2-5|13|-|-|TRBV29-1
TGCAGCGTCCCTCGGGAGTACCAAGAGACCCAGTACTTC
CSVPREYQETQYF
>TRBJ2-5|14|-|-|TRBV5-1
TGCGCCAGCGACGCCCTGGACAGCCAAGAGACCCAGTACTTC
CASDALDSQETQYF
>TRBJ2-1|15|TRBD1|-|TRBV5-1
TGCGCCAGCAGCTTGCAAGGACAGGGGTACAATGAGCAGTTCTTC
CASSLQGQGYNEQFF
>TRBJ1-5|14|-|-|TRBV6-1
TGTGCCAGCGCCACTTGGGAGGGGGGTCAGCCCCAGCATTTT
CASATWEGGQPQHF
>TRBJ1-4|13|-|few|TRBV6-5
TGTGCCAGCAGCCGGACTGTTAATGAAAAACTGTTTTTT
CASSRTVNEKLFF
>TRBJ2-7|15|TRBD1|-|TRBV2
TGTGCCAGCCGAACGGACAGGGTGAGCTCCTACGAGCAGTACTTC
CASRTDRVSSYEQYF
>TRBJ1-2|13|-|-|TRBV6-1
TGTGCCAGCAGTAATTGGGCCGACTATGGCTACACCTTC
CASSNWADYGYTF
>TRBJ2-3|19|TRBD1|once|TRBV5-5
TGTGCCAGCAGCTTGACCCCCACGGACAGGGTAAGGGACACAGATACGCAGTATTTT
CASSLTPTDRVRDTDTQYF
>TRBJ1-1|15|TRBD1|-|TRBV27
TGTGCCAGCACCGCGATTCGGGACAGTAACACTGAAGCTTTCTTT
CASTAIRDSNTEAFF
>TRBJ1-4|15|-|once|TRBV7-9
TGTGCCAGCAGCTTAGGTGCGGGGTACGATGAAAAACTGTTTTTT
CASSLGAGYDEKLFF
>TRBJ1-5|17|-|-|TRBV28
TGTGCCAGCAGTTTCACAGGGTTGAAGTATAGCAATCAGCCCCAGCATTTT
CASSFTGLKYSNQPQHF
>TRBJ1-4|14|TRBD1|-|TRBV2
TGTGCCAGCATCAAGGGACAGGGATATGAAAAACTGTTTTTT
CASIKGQGYEKLFF
>TRBJ2-7|15|-|-|TRBV6-1
TGTGCCAGCAGTGAATGGGCAGGGTCCAACTACGAGCAGTACTTC
CASSEWAGSNYEQYF
>TRBJ2-5|15|-|-|TRBV5-1
TGCGCCAGCAGCCCGGACCCAGGGCCGAGAGAGACCCAGTACTTC
CASSPDPGPRETQYF
>TRBJ1-3|16|-|-|TRBV7-6
TGTGCCAGCAGCTTAGGAACCCCAGCGCCCGGAAACACCATATATTTT
CASSLGTPAPGNTIYF
>TRBJ1-2|13|-|-|TRBV30
TGTGCCACATACCGGCGGAGGTGGAATGGCTACACCTTC
CATYRRRWNGYTF
>TRBJ2-5|12|-|-|TRBV28
TGTGCCAGCAGTTACGGGAGTGAGACCCAGTACTTC
CASSYGSETQYF
>TRBJ2-2|13|-|-|TRBV27
TGTGCCAGCAGGACAGGATCAACCGGGGAGCTGTTTTTT
CASRTGSTGELFF
>TRBJ1-5|12|-|-|TRBV28
TGTGCCAGCAGTGATCCGGGTCGGCCCCAGCATTTT
CASSDPGRPQHF
>TRBJ1-1|15|-|few|TRBV27
TGTGCCAGCAGTTTATACGGGCAGGGGAACACTGAAGCTTTCTTT
CASSLYGQGNTEAFF
>TRBJ1-5|15|-|-|TRBV28
TGTGCCAGCAAGGTTGGAGAAAGGAGGAATCAGCCCCAGCATTTT
CASKVGERRNQPQHF
>TRBJ1-3|14|-|-|TRBV7-6
TGTGCCAGCAGCCCCCGGGACATTGGAAACACCATATATTTT
CASSPRDIGNTIYF
>TRBJ1-2|15|TRBD1|few|TRBV5-4
TGTGCCAGCAGCCCCCAGACAGGGGGCGTCTATGGCTACACCTTC
CASSPQTGGVYGYTF
>TRBJ2-7|15|-|-|TRBV4-1
TGCGCCAGCAGCCAACAGGCAATAAGCTCCTACGAGCAGTACTTC
CASSQQAISSYEQYF
>TRBJ2-3|15|TRBD2|-|TRBV18
TGTGCCAGCTCACTTCAACGGACTAGATCAGATACGCAGTATTTT
CASSLQRTRSDTQYF
>TRBJ2-1|11|TRBD1|few|TRBV20-1
TGCAGTGCTAGGACGGACAGGGAGCAGTTCTTC
CSARTDREQFF
>TRBJ2-5|13|-|-|TRBV5-1
TGCGCCAGCGGCAGGGGCTTACAAGAGACCCAGTACTTC
CASGRGLQETQYF
>TRBJ2-3|14|TRBD2|-|TRBV5-1
TGCGCCAGCAGCTTGGTGGGACTAGCGGGAGAAAACTATTTT
CASSLVGLAGENYF
>TRBJ1-3|18|TRBD1|-|TRBV4-2
TGTGCCAGCAGCCATACGTACAGGGGGATACTCTCTGGAAACACCATATATTTT
CASSHTYRGILSGNTIYF
>TRBJ2-1|16|TRBD2|once|TRBV28
TGTGCCAGCAGTTTATCTTCTAGCGGCTCCTACAATGAGCAGTTCTTC
CASSLSSSGSYNEQFF
>TRBJ2-2|16|-|-|TRBV11-3
TGTGCCAGCAGCCCGGGGCAGGGGAGGAACACCGGGGAGCTGTTTTTT
CASSPGQGRNTGELFF
>TRBJ2-3|13|-|-|TRBV5-6
TGTGCCAGCAGCCCTCATCTAGCAGATACGCAGTATTTT
CASSPHLADTQYF
>TRBJ1-5|15|-|-|TRBV19
TGTGCCAGTAGTATCCAAACCCCGGGGGACCAGCCCCAGCATTTT
CASSIQTPGDQPQHF
>TRBJ1-5|15|-|-|TRBV9
TGTGCCAGCAGCGTAGGCCCCGACAGGAATCAGCCCCAGCATTTT
CASSVGPDRNQPQHF
>TRBJ1-1|12|-|-|TRBV13
TGTGCCAGCAGCACCAGTATCACTGAAGCTTTCTTT
CASSTSITEAFF
>TRBJ1-1|16|-|-|TRBV5-1
TGCGCCAGCAGCCCTGATGGGGGCACTTTGAACACTGAAGCTTTCTTT
CASSPDGGTLNTEAFF
>TRBJ2-1|15|TRBD2|-|TRBV6-6
TGTGCCAGCAGCCAAAGCGGGAGTGGCTACAATGAGCAGTTCTTC
CASSQSGSGYNEQFF